This entry features one T cell receptor (beta chain) sequence. Its antigen is currently unknown. This record belongs to a study of OX40 agonist ivuxolimab in advanced cancers. Background on the study: In this trial design, patients received ivuxolimab intravenously at 0.01 to 10 mg/kg every 2 weeks. Partial responses were seen in three patients, one with hepatocellular carcinoma and two with cutaneous melanoma. Overall study results and limits: Some patients without response likewise showed low normalized clonal expansion. With doses of 0.1 to 3.0 mg/kg, CD4+ and CD8+ blood T cells had undergone clonal expansion by week 6.

The germline V gene has CDR1 SNHLY and CDR2 FYNNEI. The V gene lost 2 bases and the J gene lost 5 bases, with 5 bases spanning the gap. This CDR3 is built from 12 residues. Measured with immunoSEQ multiplex PCR; TCRdb has only the in-frame clones, and not every one. The sample holds tens of thousands of clones, about 89% seen once. Here the sequenced sample was CD4+ or CD8+ T cells sorted from blood, taken in a trial of the OX40 agonist ivuxolimab. This clonotype was obtained from an adult with an advanced solid tumor such as melanoma, head and neck, liver or kidney cancer. This chain connects TRBV2 to TRBJ2-3; D gene unclear. CDR3 in amino acids: CASSEFQDTQYF. The CDR3 coding sequence is TGTGCCAGCAGTGAATTCCAAGATACGCAGTATTTT. Full variable domain (outside the CDR3, taken from reference TRBV2 and TRBJ2-3): EPEVTQTPSHQVTQMGQEVILRCVPISNHLYFYWYRQILGQKVEFLVSFYNNEISEKSEIFDDQFSVERPDGSNFTLKIRSTKLEDSAMYFCASSEFQDTQYFGPGTRLTVL.